This entry lists 9 T cell receptor beta chains sequenced from one sample in a study of T cell responses to AZD1222 COVID-19 vaccine. Sequencing used immunoSEQ multiplex PCR; TCRdb keeps in-frame clones, though not all of them. The data show 110,000 or so clones, with approximately 90% seen just once and 7% to 10% held by the top ten. Specimen: peripheral blood, collected on day 0 of AZD1222 vaccination. The receptors come from an adult in good health.

The V and J genes are TRBV4-1 and TRBJ1-2; D is undetermined. Germline loops: CDR1 MGHRA, CDR2 YSYEKL. The CDR3 sequence is 14 residues long. V was cut by 0 bases and J by 1 base, with 6 bases left in between. DNA for the CDR3: TGCGCCAGCAGCCAAGATGAGATTAACTATGGCTACACCTTC. Its protein product is CASSQDEINYGYTF.

The DNA for the CDR3 is TGTGCCAGCCGGAGTGAGAGCAATGAAAAACTGTTTTTT. Its translation: CASRSESNEKLFF. The V gene is TRBV27, the J gene TRBJ1-4, with unresolved D. CDR1 MNHEY and CDR2 SMNVEV come from the germline V gene (reference sequence). V was trimmed by 8 bases and J by 5 bases, leaving 12 bases between them. This CDR3 contains 13 residues. Using reference TRBV27 and TRBJ1-4 for the parts outside the CDR3, the full variable domain is EAQVTQNPRYLITVTGKKLTVTCSQNMNHEYMSWYRQDPGLGLRQIYYSMNVEVTDKGDVPEGYKVSRKEKRNFPLILESPSPNQTSLYFCASRSESNEKLFFGSGTQLSVL.

The J gene is TRBJ2-3, the V gene TRBV5-1, with D possibly being TRBD1 or TRBD2 (6 bases each). Deletions cut 7 bases from V and 6 bases from J, with 15 bases between. Germline CDR1 and CDR2: SGHRS and YFSETQ. The CDR3 runs 13 residues. The chain's CDR3 is CASQTGRGDTQYF. CDR3 nucleotides: TGCGCCAGCCAGACAGGCCGGGGGGATACGCAGTATTTT. The full variable domain, with the rest looked up from reference TRBV5-1 and TRBJ2-3, is KAGVTQTPRYLIKTRGQQVTLSCSPISGHRSVSWYQQTPGQGLQFLFEYFSETQRNKGNFPGRFSGRQFSNSRSEMNVSTLELGDSALYLCASQTGRGDTQYFGPGTRLTVL.

CDR3 protein: CASSLRLNTGELFF. The CDR3, as DNA: TGCGCCAGCAGCCTGAGACTGAACACCGGGGAGCTGTTTTTT. The J gene is TRBJ2-2, the V gene TRBV4-1; D is undetermined. Germline-derived CDR1 and CDR2 are MGHRA and YSYEKL. Deletions cut 4 bases from V and 1 base from J, with 7 bases between. The CDR3 is made up of 14 amino acids.

The genes are TRBV6-6 and TRBJ1-3; no reliable D call. The germline V gene has CDR1 MNHNY and CDR2 SVGAGI (reference sequence). The length of the CDR3 is 15 residues. Deletions cut 2 bases from V and 0 bases from J, with 8 bases between. Here the CDR3 DNA reads TGTGCCAGCAGTTACGCTGGTTTCTCTGGAAACACCATATATTTT. It specifies CASSYAGFSGNTIYF.

The CDR3 loop is CASSLRTQIGGQPQHF. In DNA, the CDR3 is TGTGCCAGCAGCTTACGGACCCAGATAGGGGGTCAGCCCCAGCATTTT. V and J are TRBV28 and TRBJ1-5; tentative D call: TRBD1 (6 bases). CDR3 length: 16 residues. Trimming stripped 6 bases from V and 6 bases from J, with 21 bases between. Germline V gene data show CDR1 as MDHEN and CDR2 as SYDVKM.

This clone was counted once. The rearrangement links TRBV7-3 to TRBJ2-5; TRBD1 is a possible D gene (6 bases). Trimming pared 0 bases from V and 4 bases from J, leaving 12 bases between. From germline, CDR1 is SGHTA and CDR2 FQGTGA. This CDR3 has 15 residues. In nucleotides, the CDR3 is TGTGCCAGCAGCTTAACGGGGGCGCCCGGAGAGACCCAGTACTTC. This translates into CASSLTGAPGETQYF.

The gene calls are TRBV3-1 (or the pseudogene TRBV3-2) and TRBJ2-7; 14 nucleotides match TRBD2. V lost 4 bases, J lost 0 bases, and 11 bases stayed unmatched. This CDR3 has 19 residues. The germline V gene has CDR1 LGHDT and CDR2 YNNKEL (reference sequence). CDR3 amino acids: CASSPSGLAGDFLSYEQYF. For the CDR3, the DNA is TGTGCCAGCAGCCCATCGGGACTAGCGGGAGATTTCCTCTCCTACGAGCAGTACTTC.

The rearrangement joins TRBV18 to TRBJ2-7; no clear D gene. V was shortened by 2 bases and J by 0 bases, with 8 bases between the two germline ends. CDR3 size: 14 residues. CDR1 and CDR2 (germline): KGHSH, LQKENI. CDR3 DNA: TGTGCCAGCTCACCAGTCCAGAGCTCCTACGAGCAGTACTTC. This sequence encodes CASSPVQSSYEQYF.